These T cell receptor beta chains were read from a single sample in a study of regulatory T cells in long-lasting Graves disease. TCRdb re-analysed the multiplex PCR reads in MiXCR, keeping a single row per CDR3 protein. This table has roughly 700,000 distinct CDR3 sequences, around 30% appearing once. The source was peripheral blood mononuclear cells (PBMCs), collected when the disease was refractory, from a patient treated with antithyroid drugs. These receptors were obtained from a female donor with Graves disease. Both conserved end residues are trimmed from each CDR3. The size entry is marked missing in some rows and otherwise reads once, few, many or a size class.

>TRBV7-9|few|TRBJ2-7
ASSVDRAVDEQY
>TRBV6-1|-|TRBJ1-1
ASSPTASNTEAF
>TRBV9|-|TRBJ1-1
ASSVVLGAEAF
>TRBV2|few|TRBJ2-2
ASSQDNGELF
>TRBV6-1|-|TRBJ2-7
ASSEVAAGYEQY
>TRBV11-1|many|TRBJ1-2
ASSLPGQGHYGYT
>TRBV28|many|TRBJ1-2
ASSQQRPDGYT
>TRBV6-1|many|TRBJ2-7
ASSGGLRSYEQY
>TRBV6-5|-|TRBJ2-7
ASSYGQSNSYEQY
>TRBV11-2|few|TRBJ1-1
ASSLDWTGANTEAF